This note documents a single T cell receptor (beta chain) sequence. Its antigen is not known. Sample-barcoded 5' priming and a J-beta primer mix drove a second PCR of roughly 7 to 11 cycles. MiXCR, run by TCRdb on the 5' RACE reads, gives a single entry per CDR3 protein. The sample consists of fewer than 800,000 distinct CDR3 sequences, roughly 21% of them appearing once. Germline CDR1 MDHEN, CDR2 SYDVKM. The CDR3 contains 12 residues. This sample is part of a study of blood T cells in healthy people across ages. Study-level results: Higher diversity and more naive CD4+ cells were features of long-lived donors, compared to aged donors. The fall in TCR beta diversity per million T cells was roughly linear with age. Estimates of total diversity, which came from one million sequenced T cells, were considered to be underestimates. Unknown CMV status may confound age-related changes in expanded clones.

This clonotype originated in an older man in good health. The sequencing sample was made of blood. The chain has TRBV28 and TRBJ2-5; no reliable D call. The J call may be mistaken, given a closer DNA end match to TRBJ2-7. CDR3 in DNA: TGTGCCAGCAGTATAACGATCTACGAGCAGTACTTC. Protein product: CASSITIYEQYF.